The next 20 T cell receptor beta chains were all read from a single sample in a study of blood T cell repertoires in COVID-19 (TCRdb year 2020). Libraries were made using the immunoSEQ multiplex PCR assay. TCRdb took this table from immuneACCESS and kept in-frame rearrangements with V and J called. Such tables lack part of the clones; where checked against another copy, unresolved V genes explain under half of the gap, and the rest is unexplained. A total of 150,000 to 200,000 clones appear in this sample, about 88% of them only once. Less than 1% of the sample is taken by the ten largest. Sequencing was performed on peripheral blood. Receptor source: a man between 18 and 35 years old with acute or convalescent COVID-19.

This chain connects TRBV6-4 to TRBJ2-1; no firm D call. This CDR3 is 12 amino acids long. Between the trimmed V and J ends, which lost 2 bases and 6 bases, there was a span of 5 bases. Germline V CDR1 and CDR2: MRHNA, SNTAGT. The CDR3 bases are TGTGCCAGCAGTGACGGAGTCAATGAGCAGTTCTTC. Translating it yields CASSDGVNEQFF.

The chain links TRBV6-1 to TRBJ1-4, with TRBD1 as a possible D gene (6 bases). The V and J ends lost 2 bases and 5 bases respectively, with 6 bases between them. Germline assignment: CDR1 MNHNS and CDR2 SASEGT. CDR3 length equals 13 residues. CDR3 residues: CASSERGNEKLFF. The CDR3 nucleotides read TGTGCCAGCAGTGAAAGGGGGAATGAAAAACTGTTTTTT.

This chain uses TRBV9 with TRBJ2-1, with D possibly being TRBD2 (5 bases). Germline V CDR1 and CDR2: SGDLS, YYNGEE. The CDR3 runs to 15 residues. Trimming stripped 0 bases from V and 3 bases from J, with 10 bases between. Here the CDR3 reads CASSVEGLSYNEQFF. The CDR3 DNA sequence: TGTGCCAGCAGCGTAGAAGGACTCAGCTACAATGAGCAGTTCTTC.

The chain is built from TRBV5-1 and TRBJ2-1; D remains ambiguous. The V and J ends lost 3 bases and 5 bases respectively, with 9 bases between them. The CDR3 sequence is 13 residues long. Germline-derived CDR1 and CDR2 are SGHRS and YFSETQ. CDR3: CASSWRRNNEQFF. CDR3 sequence (DNA): TGCGCCAGCAGCTGGAGACGCAACAATGAGCAGTTCTTC.

The chain couples TRBV14 to TRBJ2-2; D is undetermined. V was shortened by 5 bases and J by 7 bases, with 11 bases between the two germline ends. Germline lookup yields CDR1 SGHDN and CDR2 FVKESK. The CDR3 is 13 amino acids. The CDR3 coding sequence is TGTGCCAGCAGCGCCCGAACATACGGGGAGCTGTTTTTT. This sequence encodes CASSARTYGELFF.

This sequence joins TRBV9 and TRBJ1-6; D unclear. CDR3 length equals 14 residues. Between the trimmed V and J ends, which lost 0 bases and 6 bases, there was a span of 7 bases. CDR1 SGDLS and CDR2 YYNGEE come from the germline V gene. Here the CDR3 reads CASSVGTTNSPLHF. DNA for the CDR3: TGTGCCAGCAGCGTAGGAACTACTAATTCACCCCTCCACTTT.

The count of this clone is one. This sequence joins TRBV2 and TRBJ1-1, with TRBD1 identical over 9 bases. Germline V gives CDR1 SNHLY, CDR2 FYNNEI. There are 15 residues in the CDR3. V was pared by 8 bases and J by 5 bases, with 12 bases of the junction left unmatched. CDR3 protein: CASRPGTGSGTEAFF. CDR3 nucleotides: TGTGCCAGCCGTCCCGGGACAGGGTCTGGGACTGAAGCTTTCTTT.

This clone was counted a few times. The V call is TRBV5-8, the J call TRBJ1-5, with D possibly being TRBD1 (5 bases). CDR3 size: 16 residues. The V gene lost 0 bases and the J gene lost 2 bases, with 12 bases spanning the gap. The germline V gene encodes CDR1 SGHTS and CDR2 YDEGEE. The CDR3 protein is CASSLAGRGGNQPQHF. The CDR3 nucleotides read TGTGCCAGCAGCTTGGCGGGGAGGGGTGGCAATCAGCCCCAGCATTTT.

In its sample, this clone was seen once. The genes are TRBV24-1 and TRBJ1-2, with a possible D match to TRBD1 (5 bases). Trimming removed 9 bases from V and 10 bases from J, with 29 bases in between. Germline V CDR1 and CDR2: KGHDR, SFDVKD. The CDR3 runs to 16 residues. The CDR3 loop is CATSPSADTPNSDYTF. In DNA form, the CDR3 reads TGTGCCACCTCTCCCTCCGCGGACACCCCGAATTCTGACTACACCTTC.

This clone appeared once. The chain recombines TRBV25-1 with TRBJ2-2, with D possibly TRBD1 on 5 matching bases. Trimming removed 1 base at V and 6 bases at J, with 12 bases between. In germline, CDR1 is MGHDK, CDR2 SYGVNS. The CDR3 extends over 15 amino acids. CDR3: CASSEWGSPAGELFF. The CDR3 nucleotides read TGTGCCAGCAGTGAATGGGGCAGTCCCGCCGGGGAGCTGTTTTTT.

The chain is built from TRBV6-6 and TRBJ1-6; D not certain. The CDR3 extends over 15 amino acids. Trimming pared 2 bases from V and 8 bases from J, leaving 13 bases between. CDR1 is MNHNY, CDR2 SVGAGI, per germline (reference sequence). The CDR3: CASSYEGFRDSPLHF. The CDR3 DNA reads as TGTGCCAGCAGTTACGAGGGTTTCCGTGATTCACCCCTCCACTTT.

CDR3 in amino acids: CASTGNRGRDTEAFF. Here the CDR3 DNA reads TGCGCCAGCACCGGAAACAGGGGGCGCGACACTGAAGCTTTCTTT. The rearrangement uses TRBV4-1 and TRBJ1-1; 9 bases are shared with TRBD1. CDR1 and CDR2 (germline): MGHRA, YSYEKL. V lost 7 bases, J lost 3 bases, and 9 bases stayed unmatched. This CDR3 region has 15 residues.

A single count supports this clone. The rearrangement links TRBV7-8 to TRBJ2-3; D call uncertain. Trimming took 4 bases from V and 4 from J, leaving 12 bases between them. Germline loops: CDR1 SGHVS, CDR2 FQNEAQ. The CDR3 is made up of 14 amino acids. The CDR3, as DNA: TGTGCCAGCAGCTCTTCACCAGGTCCAGATACGCAGTATTTT. It yields the protein CASSSSPGPDTQYF.

V and J are TRBV30 and TRBJ1-2, with unresolved D. V lost 3 bases, J lost 4 bases, and 15 bases lay in between. The CDR3 length is 14 residues. Germline CDR1 is GTSNPN and CDR2 is SVGIG (reference sequence). CDR3 nucleotide sequence: TGTGCCTGGAGACGGGTCCCCTCGGGCTATGGCTACACCTTC. This codes for CAWRRVPSGYGYTF.

The chain couples TRBV11-2 to TRBJ2-5; 8 nucleotides line up with TRBD1. Trimming removed 2 bases from V and 3 bases from J; junction bases left unmatched: 5. CDR1 SGHAT and CDR2 FQNNGV come from the germline V gene. The CDR3 covers 15 residues. CDR3 amino acids: CASSLLGTGEETQYF. The CDR3 DNA reads TGTGCCAGCAGCTTACTCGGGACAGGAGAAGAGACCCAGTACTTC.

V gene TRBV11-2 combines with J gene TRBJ2-5, with 7 bases that match TRBD1. CDR1 and CDR2 from the germline V gene are SGHAT and FQNNGV. The V segment lost 5 bases and the J segment 5 bases; nucleotides outside the gene matches: 8. This CDR3 has 14 amino acids. This CDR3 reads CASSADRRVETQYF. CDR3 coding DNA: TGTGCCAGCAGCGCGGACAGGCGGGTTGAGACCCAGTACTTC.

V gene TRBV11-2 combines with J gene TRBJ1-2; TRBD1 agrees at 9 bases. CDR1 is SGHAT, CDR2 FQNNGV, per germline. CDR3 length: 14 residues. Unmatched junction bases numbered 5, after V lost 1 base and J lost 8 bases. The CDR3 here is CASSLGGQGKGYTF. The CDR3 DNA reads as TGTGCCAGCAGCTTAGGAGGACAGGGGAAAGGCTACACCTTC.

The chain has TRBV27 and TRBJ1-1; D unresolved. CDR1 and CDR2 (germline): MNHEY, SMNVEV (reference sequence). The CDR3 consists of 14 residues. With 0 bases removed from V and 3 bases from J, the gap between germline ends came to 8 bases. CDR3 sequence: CASSLSGVHTEAFF. CDR3 nucleotide sequence: TGTGCCAGCAGTTTATCCGGGGTTCACACTGAAGCTTTCTTT.

J is TRBJ1-2 and V is TRBV9; 7 nucleotides align to TRBD1. The CDR3 runs to 14 residues. Germline V lookup: CDR1 SGDLS, CDR2 YYNGEE. V was pared by 4 bases and J by 4 bases, with 7 bases of the junction left unmatched. Here the CDR3 reads CASSPGTAGYGYTF. DNA for the CDR3: TGTGCCAGCAGCCCGGGGACAGCTGGCTATGGCTACACCTTC.

Only one count was recorded for this clone. The V gene is TRBV6-5, the J gene TRBJ2-3; 9 bases are a match to TRBD2. The CDR3 is 15 amino acids. Germline assignment: CDR1 MNHEY and CDR2 SVGAGI. V gave up 6 bases and J gave up 1 base; unmatched junction bases: 5. Written as DNA, the CDR3 is TGTGCCAGCAGCCAGCGGGGGGAAGGCACAGATACGCAGTATTTT. This sequence encodes CASSQRGEGTDTQYF.